This T cell receptor (beta chain) was recovered during a study of blood T cells in healthy people across ages. The study, taken as a whole, reports: It was found that TCR beta diversity correlated strongly with the percentage of naive T cells. Long-lived and aged donors differed, with more naive CD4+ cells and higher diversity in the long-lived.

Germline values: CDR1 SGHTS, CDR2 YDEGEE. Trimming left V 1 base short and J 4 bases short, with 8 bases between. The CDR3 length is 14 residues. This clonotype was detected a few times. The target antigen is unknown. Through a sample-barcoded 5' primer and a J-beta primer mix, a second PCR was run for 7 to 11 cycles. TCRdb re-called the 5' RACE reads with MiXCR, one entry per CDR3 protein. The profile shows hundreds of thousands of distinct CDR3 sequences, approximately 59% of them singletons. The chain uses TRBV5-8 and TRBJ1-4; possible D gene TRBD1, 5 bases. Material for sequencing was blood. The clonotype comes from a man aged 60 to 75 in good health. The CDR3 nucleotides read TGTGCCAGCAGCTTGTTGGGACTTAATGAAAAACTGTTTTTT. It is translated as CASSLLGLNEKLFF.